The clone carrying this TCR beta chain was detected only once. Its specificity is not known. The immunoSEQ assay was version 4, run in survey mode. Method: immunoSEQ multiplex PCR; TCRdb's copy keeps in-frame clones and lacks some. The sample lists about 37,000 clones; 87% were seen once. The data were taken from a study of persistence of HIV-infected CD4 T cells. The wider study: A larger, less memory-rich fraction responded to anti-CD3/anti-CD28 beads than to antigen.

Cells were stimulated nonspecifically with anti-CD3/anti-CD28 magnetic beads. Responding CD4+ T cells were sorted by upregulation of both CD40 ligand and CD69. CDR1 SGHKS and CDR2 YYEKEE come from the germline V gene (reference sequence). The CDR3 is made up of 15 amino acids. The J segment lost 2 bases and the V segment lost 4 bases, leaving 8 bases of the junction unmatched. Source: CD4+ T cells sorted from PBMCs after 18-hour stimulation, taken from a patient who received antiretroviral therapy. V usage is TRBV5-5 and J usage is TRBJ1-2; TRBD1 aligns across 7 bases. This clonotype was sampled from an adult man with HIV who was CMV-seropositive. CDR3 sequence: CASSPAGQSNYGYTF. The CDR3 nucleotides read TGTGCCAGCAGCCCCGCGGGACAGTCAAACTATGGCTACACCTTC. The whole variable domain, filled in from reference TRBV5-5 and TRBJ1-2, reads DAGVTQSPTHLIKTRGQQVTLRCSPISGHKSVSWYQQVLGQGPQFIFQYYEKEERGRGNFPDRFSARQFPNYSSELNVNALLLGDSALYLCASSPAGQSNYGYTFGSGTRLTVV.